This is a list of T cell receptor beta chains from one sample in a study of blood T cell repertoires in COVID-19. The repertoire was sequenced with immunoSEQ multiplex PCR; TCRdb's copy has only in-frame clones and lacks some. Among about 290,000 clones listed, 89% were seen once. The sample was peripheral blood. All receptors derive from a young woman with COVID-19, enrolled during active disease. Each CDR3 is given with its conserved first and last residue. Each record gives: D gene, V gene, J gene, clone size, CDR3 DNA, CDR3 protein. D genes are given only for firm matches. Only some rows state a clone size, as once, few, many or a class for expanded clones.

TRBD2	TRBV11-2	TRBJ2-3	-	TGTGCCAGCAGCAAACGGCCGGGACTAGGATTAGGAGATACGCAGTATTTT	CASSKRPGLGLGDTQYF
TRBD1	TRBV18	TRBJ1-6	-	TGTGCCAGCTCACCCGTTGGGACAGGCGCTTACTCACCCCTCCACTTT	CASSPVGTGAYSPLHF
-	TRBV10-2	TRBJ1-6	-	TGCGCCAGCACTCCTCGGACACCCCGGAATTCACCCCTCCACTTT	CASTPRTPRNSPLHF
-	TRBV28	TRBJ1-5	-	TGTGCCAGCATCCCCGGGACACCAGGCAATCAGCCCCAGCATTTT	CASIPGTPGNQPQHF
-	TRBV4-1	TRBJ2-1	-	TGCGCCAGCAGCCAAGTGGTCATCCGCGTTATGAACGGTGAGCAGTTCTTC	CASSQVVIRVMNGEQFF
TRBD1	TRBV19	TRBJ2-7	few	TGTGCCAGCGCGACCGGGACAGGCTCTACGCAGCAGTACTTC	CASATGTGSTQQYF
-	TRBV6-5	TRBJ2-5	once	TGTGCCAGCAGTCCCGTGGGGGGCCAAGAGACCCAGTACTTC	CASSPVGGQETQYF
-	TRBV4-1	TRBJ2-7	-	TGCGCCAGCAGCCAAGAGTCCGCTAGCCTACAAAGCCTCGAGCAGTACTTC	CASSQESASLQSLEQYF
TRBD2	TRBV5-1	TRBJ2-7	-	TGCGCCAGCAGCTTGTACCCCCCCGGGACTAGCGGGGGGGCGGGGTTGGGCGAGCAGTACTTC	CASSLYPPGTSGGAGLGEQYF
-	TRBV24-1	TRBJ1-2	-	TGTGCCACCAGTGAGGGGGGGACGGAAAGTTCCCAATATGGCTACACCTTC	CATSEGGTESSQYGYTF
-	TRBV7-6	TRBJ2-5	-	TGTGCCAGCAGCAACGCGGGACTCAATGTTGGGGATCGAGAGACCCAGTACTTC	CASSNAGLNVGDRETQYF
-	TRBV21-1	TRBJ1-5	-	TGTGCCAGCAGCAAAGACAGGGAGCCCCAGCATTTT	CASSKDREPQHF
-	TRBV19	TRBJ2-1	-	TGTGCCAGTACCTATGGAGGAAAGGGGGGGTACAATGAGCAGTTCTTC	CASTYGGKGGYNEQFF
-	TRBV23-1	TRBJ1-2	-	TGCGCCAGCAGTCAATCGTACAGGGTTTATGGCTACACCTTC	CASSQSYRVYGYTF
TRBD2	TRBV15	TRBJ2-5	-	TGTGCCACCAGGAGTAGCGGGGGGGACTACCGGGGGACCCAGTACTTC	CATRSSGGDYRGTQYF
-	TRBV3-1/TRBV3-2	TRBJ2-7	-	TGTGCCAGCAGCCAAGGTCTTCTAGCGTACGAGCAGTACTTC	CASSQGLLAYEQYF